This T cell receptor (beta chain) was identified during a study of shared clonotypes between healthy human individuals. All donors were healthy HIV-negative adults lacking recent acute infections or vaccinations. The method was immunoSEQ multiplex PCR; TCRdb's version includes in-frame clones alone and lacks a portion of them. The sample consists of roughly 380,000 clones, about 96% of them appearing once. This clone was observed a single time. The CDR3 consists of 16 residues. The germline gives CDR1 SGHNT, CDR2 YYREEE (reference sequence). V trimming: 3 bases; J trimming: 7 bases; junction bases outside the gene matches: 8.

Sequenced input: memory CD8+ T cells sorted from blood. Subset of the sample: CD45RO+ cells pooled with CCR7-negative TemRA cells. This TCR derives from a man aged 25-40 years in good health. The chain carries TRBV5-4 and TRBJ2-7, with 15 bases lining up with TRBD2. The CDR3 sequence is CASSWTSGRVVREQYF. The CDR3 bases are TGTGCCAGCAGCTGGACTAGCGGGAGGGTTGTACGGGAGCAGTACTTC.